Reported below is one T cell receptor beta chain. Generated by immunoSEQ multiplex PCR, the TCRdb table keeps only in-frame clones and is missing some. The table records 95,000 to 100,000 clones, around 92% of them present only once. This sample is drawn from a study of blood T cell repertoires in COVID-19. The germline gives CDR1 SGDLS, CDR2 YYNGEE. The V gene end was trimmed by 4 bases and the J gene end by 0 bases; junction bases not matched to a gene: 6. The CDR3 sequence is 16 residues long. The source is a man between 45 and 60 years old with active COVID-19. The V call is TRBV9, the J call TRBJ1-4; 7 nucleotides agree with TRBD1. Specimen: peripheral blood. CDR3 protein: CASSPGTAATNEKLFF. CDR3 bases: TGTGCCAGCAGCCCGGGGACAGCCGCAACTAATGAAAAACTGTTTTTT.